The TCR beta chain under discussion was sequenced for a study of neoadjuvant anti-PD-1 for oral cavity cancer. At the level of the study: Patients without progression got a fourth dose around day 43. Findings and limits, study-wide: Only a few patients per response group were TCR-analyzed; validation needed.

Profiling relied on immunoSEQ multiplex PCR, and the TCRdb table lists in-frame clones only, not all of them. The repertoire holds some 33,000 clones, around nine tenths seen once, with 3.5% to 4.5% in the top ten. As regards this clone: What it recognizes is unknown.

The material was PBMCs, obtained before nivolumab (anti-PD-1) treatment. This TCR was recovered from a person aged 35-79 years with oral cavity squamous cell carcinoma.

The CDR3 is CASSMDGHQPQHF. The CDR3 nucleotides read TGTGCCAGTAGTATGGACGGACATCAGCCCCAGCATTTT. The V gene is TRBV19, the J gene TRBJ1-5; D remains ambiguous. The CDR3 length is 13 residues. Germline lookup yields CDR1 LNHDA and CDR2 SQIVND (reference sequence). V lost 3 bases and J lost 5, with 8 bases in between.